These T cell receptor beta chains were read from a single sample in a study of T cells in Graves' hyperthyroidism and ophthalmopathy. TCRdb re-called the multiplex PCR reads through MiXCR, storing one row per CDR3 protein. The data show 500,000 to 800,000 distinct CDR3 sequences, just under 45% seen once. Sequences were obtained from peripheral blood or thyroid tissue (not recorded which). The receptors derive from an adult man with Graves' disease, either hyperthyroidism or ophthalmopathy (not recorded which). Both conserved end residues are part of each CDR3. The D gene is left open where the match is weak. Size is omitted from some rows. Given values are once, few, many or a class for expanded clones.

many	TRBV7-2	TRBJ1-4	-	TGTGCCAGCAGGACCGGGACTGTTAATGAAAAACTGTTTTTT	CASRTGTVNEKLFF
many	TRBV2	TRBJ1-1	-	TGTGCCAGCAGTGAAGCGCTAGGCAAGAGTAACACTGAAGCTTTCTTT	CASSEALGKSNTEAFF
-	TRBV20-1	TRBJ2-2	TRBD2	TGCAGTGCTAGATGGGGGGGGAACACCGGGGAGCTGTTTTTT	CSARWGGNTGELFF
-	TRBV15	TRBJ1-1	TRBD1	TGTGCCACCAGCAGAGCTTTGACAGGGACCACTGAAGCTTTCTTT	CATSRALTGTTEAFF
-	TRBV6-6	TRBJ1-3	TRBD1	TGTGCCAGCGCGGTCACAGGGGGCGCTTCTGGAAACACCATATATTTT	CASAVTGGASGNTIYF
many	TRBV2	TRBJ2-5	-	TGTGCCAGCATAAATACTCCACCGGGGGAGACCCAGTACTTC	CASINTPPGETQYF
few	TRBV6-1	TRBJ2-5	TRBD1	TGTGCCAGCAGTTTTAGGACAGGGGCGGAAGAGACCCAGTACTTC	CASSFRTGAEETQYF
-	TRBV7-2	TRBJ1-6	-	TGCGCCAGCAGCCAAGAGCCGAATTCACCCCTCCACTTT	CASSQEPNSPLHF
many	TRBV5-4	TRBJ2-5	-	TGTGCCAGCAGCTTGCGTTGGGGATCAGAGACCCAGTACTTC	CASSLRWGSETQYF
many	TRBV20-1	TRBJ1-1	-	TGCAGTGCTAGGAGGCAGGACACTGAAGCTTTCTTT	CSARRQDTEAFF
few	TRBV19	TRBJ1-1	-	TGTGCCAGTAACTCAGGGTGGGCAGTCTCGGGCACTGAAGCTTTCTTT	CASNSGWAVSGTEAFF
-	TRBV13	TRBJ1-2	-	TGTGCCAGCCCCGGGGTCAACGACTATAGCTACACCTTC	CASPGVNDYSYTF
few	TRBV7-2	TRBJ1-2	-	TGTGCCAGCAGCCCCGGGACTACCTATGGCTACACCTTC	CASSPGTTYGYTF
-	TRBV2	TRBJ2-7	-	TGTGCCAGCAGGACAGCGGAACTCTGCGAGCAGTACTTC	CASRTAELCEQYF
-	TRBV2	TRBJ2-5	-	TGTGCCAGCAGTCGCCGAAGGGGCGACGGGGAGACCCAGTACTTC	CASSRRRGDGETQYF
many	TRBV5-1	TRBJ1-1	-	TGCGCCAGCAGCCCGGGACCGTCGAACACTGAAGCTTTCTTT	CASSPGPSNTEAFF
-	TRBV7-8	TRBJ1-6	-	TGTGCCAGCAGCTCCTCCCAAGATTCACCCCTCCACTTT	CASSSSQDSPLHF
-	TRBV7-9	TRBJ2-2	-	TGTGCCAGCAGCTTCCGTGGGACGGCGAACACCGGGGAGCTGTTTTTT	CASSFRGTANTGELFF
many	TRBV24-1	TRBJ1-5	TRBD1	TGTGCCACCAAGGGGACAGGGCCCAATCAGCCCCAGCATTTT	CATKGTGPNQPQHF
-	TRBV2	TRBJ2-7	-	TGTGCCAGCAAGAAGTATAACGGAGTCCTGGAATACGAGCAGTACTTC	CASKKYNGVLEYEQYF
-	TRBV20-1	TRBJ1-6	-	TGCAGTGCTAGGGAGGGGAATCCACCCCCCCACTTT	CSAREGNPPPHF
many	TRBV25-1	TRBJ1-2	-	TGTGCCAGCAGTGAACAGGGGATATCCTATGGCTACACCTTC	CASSEQGISYGYTF
-	TRBV7-9	TRBJ1-5	-	TGTGCCAGCAGCCCAGGCGGGGAGGGCAATCAGCCCCAGCATTTT	CASSPGGEGNQPQHF
many	TRBV20-1	TRBJ2-5	TRBD2	TGCAGTGCTAGCGTTTCTAGCGGAGTGGGTGAGACCCAGTACTTC	CSASVSSGVGETQYF
many	TRBV25-1	TRBJ1-6	TRBD1	TGTGCCAGCAGGCGGGGTGGACAGGTCCCCTCCTATAATTCACCCCTCCACTTT	CASRRGGQVPSYNSPLHF
-	TRBV20-1	TRBJ2-6	-	TGCAGTGCTAGACGGGGCTCTGGGGCCAACGTCCTGACTTTC	CSARRGSGANVLTF
-	TRBV7-6	TRBJ2-2	TRBD2	TGTGCCAGCAGTCCGACTAGCGGGGGGCTGTTTTTT	CASSPTSGGLFF
-	TRBV19	TRBJ1-6	TRBD1	TGTGCCAGTAGTAATCGGGACAGTGGGTCACCCCTCCACTTT	CASSNRDSGSPLHF
many	TRBV7-2	TRBJ1-3	-	TGTGCCAGCAGCACAAGGACGACTGGAAACACCATATATTTT	CASSTRTTGNTIYF
-	TRBV25-1	TRBJ1-2	-	TGTGCCACCCAGAACTATGGCTACACCTTC	CATQNYGYTF
few	TRBV20-1	TRBJ1-4	-	TGCAGTGCTAGAGATCTGGTCGACCCGAAGGAAAAACTGTTTTTT	CSARDLVDPKEKLFF
-	TRBV7-2	TRBJ1-1	TRBD1	TGTGCCAGCAGCCCCCGACAGGGGATAAACACTGAAGCTTTCTTT	CASSPRQGINTEAFF
-	TRBV7-2	TRBJ1-1	-	TGTGCCAGCAGCCCATCGGTTCGTACGGACACTGAAGCTTTCTTT	CASSPSVRTDTEAFF
few	TRBV5-1	TRBJ1-1	-	TGCGCCAGCAGCTTGGATCTCAGGGGCACTGAAGCTTTCTTT	CASSLDLRGTEAFF
-	TRBV25-1	TRBJ2-5	TRBD1	TGTGCGTACGACGGGACAGGGCACCAAGAGACCCAGTACTTC	CAYDGTGHQETQYF
-	TRBV24-1	TRBJ1-5	TRBD1	TGTGCCACCAGTGCCCTTCGACAGGGCTTCAATCAGCCCCAGCATTTT	CATSALRQGFNQPQHF
-	TRBV10-3	TRBJ1-1	-	TGTGCCATCAGTGACAGTTACACTGAAGCTTTCTTT	CAISDSYTEAFF
-	TRBV7-8	TRBJ1-5	-	TGTGCCAGCAGCTTAGACAGGTATCAGCATTTT	CASSLDRYQHF
-	TRBV6-5	TRBJ2-2	-	TGTGCCAGCAGTTACCAGGCAGGGATGCCCGGGGAGCTGTTTTTT	CASSYQAGMPGELFF
many	TRBV7-9	TRBJ1-6	-	TGTGCCAGCAGCTTGTGGGATACAGGCTATAATTCACCCCTCCACTTT	CASSLWDTGYNSPLHF
many	TRBV7-3	TRBJ1-1	-	TGTGCCAGCAGCCAATTCACCGACACTGAAGCTTTCTTT	CASSQFTDTEAFF
few	TRBV2	TRBJ2-5	-	TGTGCCAGCACCCCAAACAGGGCTCAAGAGACCCAGTACTTC	CASTPNRAQETQYF
-	TRBV7-8	TRBJ1-5	-	TGTGCCAGCAGTCGTTCAGGGATACCGAGCAATCAGCCCCAGCATTTT	CASSRSGIPSNQPQHF
-	TRBV2	TRBJ1-2	TRBD1	TGTGCCAGCTCACCTACCGGGACAGGGGCCTATGGCTACACCTTC	CASSPTGTGAYGYTF
few	TRBV9	TRBJ1-1	-	TGTGCCAGCAGCGTAGAGGCAGGGGAAGCTTTCTTT	CASSVEAGEAFF